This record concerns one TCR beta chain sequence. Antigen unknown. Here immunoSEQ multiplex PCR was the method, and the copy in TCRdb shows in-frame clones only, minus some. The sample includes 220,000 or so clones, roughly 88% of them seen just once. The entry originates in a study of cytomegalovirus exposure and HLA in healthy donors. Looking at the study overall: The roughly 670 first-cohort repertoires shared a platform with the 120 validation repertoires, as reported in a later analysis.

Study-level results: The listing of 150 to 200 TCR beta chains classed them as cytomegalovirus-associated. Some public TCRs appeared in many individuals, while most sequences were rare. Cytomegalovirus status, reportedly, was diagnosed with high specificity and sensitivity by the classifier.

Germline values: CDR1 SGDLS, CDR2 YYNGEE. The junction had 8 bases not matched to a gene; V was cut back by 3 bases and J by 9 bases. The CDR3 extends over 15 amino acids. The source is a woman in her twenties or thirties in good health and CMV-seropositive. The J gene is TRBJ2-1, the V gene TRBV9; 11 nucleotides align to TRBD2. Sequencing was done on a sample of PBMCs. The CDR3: CASSALAGGPSEQFF. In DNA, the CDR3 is TGTGCCAGCAGCGCTTTAGCGGGAGGGCCAAGTGAGCAGTTCTTC.